The clone carrying this TCR beta chain turned up a few times. Authors' analysis steps: It was from reference gene primer amplification that nucleated cell counts were estimated. The protocol was immunoSEQ multiplex PCR, while the TCRdb copy is restricted to in-frame clones and leaves out a portion. The D gene and trimming were derived from the DNA, and the V and J assignments and clone size from that table. The table includes about 240,000 clones, 87% detected once. The source of the sample is a study of blood T cell repertoires in COVID-19. Study at large: Sites across the United States, Italy and Spain contributed samples from acute and convalescent COVID-19. PBMCs, B-cell-depleted T cells, or T cells provided the cDNA or gDNA that made up the material.

CDR1 and CDR2 (germline): SGHDT, YYEEEE. Germline trimming cut 3 bases from V and 8 bases from J; bases unmatched to any gene: 10. The CDR3 loop spans 14 amino acids. The sample comprised peripheral blood. The rearrangement joins TRBV5-6 to TRBJ1-1; 7 bases line up with TRBD1. This receptor was taken from a man in his 60s who had recovered from COVID-19. The CDR3 protein is CASSSRDRVREAFF. DNA of the CDR3: TGTGCCAGCAGCTCCCGAGACAGGGTGAGGGAAGCTTTCTTT.